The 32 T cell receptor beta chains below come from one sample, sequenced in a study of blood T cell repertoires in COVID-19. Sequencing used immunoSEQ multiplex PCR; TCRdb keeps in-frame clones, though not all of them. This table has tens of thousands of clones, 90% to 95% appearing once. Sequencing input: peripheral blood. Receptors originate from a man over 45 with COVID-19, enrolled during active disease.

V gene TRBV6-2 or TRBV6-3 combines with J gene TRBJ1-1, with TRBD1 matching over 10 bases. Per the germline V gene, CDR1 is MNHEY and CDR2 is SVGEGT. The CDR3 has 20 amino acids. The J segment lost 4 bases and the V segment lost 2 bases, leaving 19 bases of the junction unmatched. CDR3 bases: TGTGCCAGCAGTTACCCCCGGTCCCCTGACAGGGGGCTCCGGGCCACTGAAGCTTTCTTT. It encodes CASSYPRSPDRGLRATEAFF.

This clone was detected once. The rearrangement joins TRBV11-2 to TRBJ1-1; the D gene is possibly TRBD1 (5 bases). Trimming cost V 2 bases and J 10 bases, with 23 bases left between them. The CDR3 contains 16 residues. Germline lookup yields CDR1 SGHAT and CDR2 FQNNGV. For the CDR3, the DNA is TGTGCCAGCAGCTTACGGGGGAGGGCTGGTAGCGATGGAGCTTTCTTT. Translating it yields CASSLRGRAGSDGAFF.

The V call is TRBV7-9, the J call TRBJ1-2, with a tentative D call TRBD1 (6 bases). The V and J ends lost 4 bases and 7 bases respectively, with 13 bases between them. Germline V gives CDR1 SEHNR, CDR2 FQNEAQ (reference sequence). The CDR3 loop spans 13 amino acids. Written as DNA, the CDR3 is TGTGCCAGCAGCTCCCTTACAGGGTTTGGCTACACCTTC. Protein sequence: CASSSLTGFGYTF.

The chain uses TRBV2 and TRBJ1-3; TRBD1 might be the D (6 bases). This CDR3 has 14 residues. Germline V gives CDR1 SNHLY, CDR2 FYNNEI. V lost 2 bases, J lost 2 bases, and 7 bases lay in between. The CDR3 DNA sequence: TGTGCCAGCAGTGAACAGGGGACTGGAAACACCATATATTTT. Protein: CASSEQGTGNTIYF.

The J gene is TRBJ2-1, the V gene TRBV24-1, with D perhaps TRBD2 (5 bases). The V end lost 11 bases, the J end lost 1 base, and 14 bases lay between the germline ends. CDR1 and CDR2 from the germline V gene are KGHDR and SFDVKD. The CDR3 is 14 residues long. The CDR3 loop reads CAIQAGPSYNEQFF. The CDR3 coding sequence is TGTGCCATCCAGGCGGGTCCGTCCTACAATGAGCAGTTCTTC.

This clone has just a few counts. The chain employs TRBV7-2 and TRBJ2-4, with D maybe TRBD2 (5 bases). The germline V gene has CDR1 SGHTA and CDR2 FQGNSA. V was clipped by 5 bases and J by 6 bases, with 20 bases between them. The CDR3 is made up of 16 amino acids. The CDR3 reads CASSPDGGALGNIQYF. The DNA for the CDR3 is TGTGCCAGCAGCCCCGATGGAGGCGCACTAGGAAACATTCAGTACTTC.

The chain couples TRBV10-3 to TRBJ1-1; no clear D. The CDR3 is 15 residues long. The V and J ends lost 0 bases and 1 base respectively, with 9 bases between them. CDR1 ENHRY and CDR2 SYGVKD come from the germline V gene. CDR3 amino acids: CAISESIYRNTEAFF. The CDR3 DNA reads TGTGCCATCAGTGAGTCAATTTACAGGAACACTGAAGCTTTCTTT.

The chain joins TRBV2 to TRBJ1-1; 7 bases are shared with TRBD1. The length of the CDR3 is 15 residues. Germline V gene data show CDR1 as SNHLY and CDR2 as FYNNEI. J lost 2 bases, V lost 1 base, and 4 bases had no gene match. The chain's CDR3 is CASSEDRGRNTEAFF. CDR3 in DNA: TGTGCCAGCAGTGAAGATAGGGGGCGCAACACTGAAGCTTTCTTT.

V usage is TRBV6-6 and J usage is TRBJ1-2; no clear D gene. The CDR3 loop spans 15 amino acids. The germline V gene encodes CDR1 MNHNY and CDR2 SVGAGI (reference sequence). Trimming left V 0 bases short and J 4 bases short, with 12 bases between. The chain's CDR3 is CASSYSIEQLYGYTF. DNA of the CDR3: TGTGCCAGCAGTTACTCGATTGAACAGCTCTATGGCTACACCTTC.

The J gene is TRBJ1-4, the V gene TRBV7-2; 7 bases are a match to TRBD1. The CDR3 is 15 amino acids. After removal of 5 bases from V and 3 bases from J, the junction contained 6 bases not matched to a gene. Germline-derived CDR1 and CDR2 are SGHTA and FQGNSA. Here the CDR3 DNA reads TGTGCCAGCAGCGAACGACAGGGATCTAATGAAAAACTGTTTTTT. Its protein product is CASSERQGSNEKLFF.

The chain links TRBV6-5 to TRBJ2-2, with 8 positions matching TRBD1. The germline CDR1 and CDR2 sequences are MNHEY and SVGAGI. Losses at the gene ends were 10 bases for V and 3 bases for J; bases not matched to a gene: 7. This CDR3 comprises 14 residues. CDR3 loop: CATQGARDTGELFF. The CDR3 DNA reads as TGTGCCACTCAGGGGGCGCGGGACACCGGGGAGCTGTTTTTT.

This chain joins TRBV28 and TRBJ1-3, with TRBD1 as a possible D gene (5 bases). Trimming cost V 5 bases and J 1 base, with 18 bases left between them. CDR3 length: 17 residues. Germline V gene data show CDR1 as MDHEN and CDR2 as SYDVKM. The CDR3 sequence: CASSPSAGGWSGNTIYF. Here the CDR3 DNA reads TGTGCCAGCAGTCCCTCAGCCGGGGGGTGGTCTGGAAACACCATATATTTT. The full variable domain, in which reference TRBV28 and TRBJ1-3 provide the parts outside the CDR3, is DVKVTQSSRYLVKRTGEKVFLECVQDMDHENMFWYRQDPGLGLRLIYFSYDVKMKEKGDIPEGYSVSREKKERFSLILESASTNQTSMYLCASSPSAGGWSGNTIYFGEGSWLTVV.

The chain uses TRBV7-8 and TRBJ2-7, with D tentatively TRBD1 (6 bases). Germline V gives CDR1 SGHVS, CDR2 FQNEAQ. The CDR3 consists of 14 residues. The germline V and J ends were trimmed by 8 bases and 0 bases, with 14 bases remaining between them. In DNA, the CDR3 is TGTGCCAGCGGACGGGGACACAGCTCCTACGAGCAGTACTTC. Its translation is CASGRGHSSYEQYF.

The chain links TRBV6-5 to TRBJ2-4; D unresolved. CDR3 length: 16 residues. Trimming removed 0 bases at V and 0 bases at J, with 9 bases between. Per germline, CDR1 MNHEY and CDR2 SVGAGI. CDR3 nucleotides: TGTGCCAGCAGTTACTCAACGAGTTTAGCCAAAAACATTCAGTACTTC. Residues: CASSYSTSLAKNIQYF.

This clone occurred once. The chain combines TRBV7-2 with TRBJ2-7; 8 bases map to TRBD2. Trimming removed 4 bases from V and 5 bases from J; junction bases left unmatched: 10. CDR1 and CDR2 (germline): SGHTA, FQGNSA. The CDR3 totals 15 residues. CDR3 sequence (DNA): TGTGCCAGCAGCTCCCAAAGCGGGAGACCGCACGAGCAGTACTTC. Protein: CASSSQSGRPHEQYF.

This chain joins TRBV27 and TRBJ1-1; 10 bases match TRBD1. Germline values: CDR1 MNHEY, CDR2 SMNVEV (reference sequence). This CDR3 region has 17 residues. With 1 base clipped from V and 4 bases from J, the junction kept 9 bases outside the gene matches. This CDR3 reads CASSLFGTGDFGTEAFF. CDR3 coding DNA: TGTGCCAGCAGTTTATTCGGGACAGGGGATTTTGGCACTGAAGCTTTCTTT.

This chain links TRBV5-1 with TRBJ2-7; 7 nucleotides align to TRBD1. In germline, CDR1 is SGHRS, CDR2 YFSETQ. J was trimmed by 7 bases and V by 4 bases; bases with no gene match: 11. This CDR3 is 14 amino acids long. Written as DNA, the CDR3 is TGCGCCAGCAGCCTGACAATAACAGGGGTGGAGCAGTACTTC. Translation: CASSLTITGVEQYF.

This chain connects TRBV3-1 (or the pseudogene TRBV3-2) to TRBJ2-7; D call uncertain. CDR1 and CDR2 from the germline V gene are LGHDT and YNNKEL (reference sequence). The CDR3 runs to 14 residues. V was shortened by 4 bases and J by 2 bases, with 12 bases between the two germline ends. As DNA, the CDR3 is TGTGCCAGCAGCCTCACACTACAAACCTACGAGCAGTACTTC. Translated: CASSLTLQTYEQYF.

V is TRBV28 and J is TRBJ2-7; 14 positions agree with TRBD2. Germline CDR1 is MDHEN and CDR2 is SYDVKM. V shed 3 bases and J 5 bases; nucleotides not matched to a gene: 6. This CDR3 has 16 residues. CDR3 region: CASSFRTSGRLHEQYF. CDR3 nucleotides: TGTGCCAGCAGTTTTCGGACTAGCGGGAGGTTACACGAGCAGTACTTC.

As DNA, the CDR3 is TGTGCCAGCAGCTCAATGCCTCAGGGGTCGAAGATTCAAGAGACCCAGTACTTC. It codes for CASSSMPQGSKIQETQYF. The chain couples TRBV3-1 (or the pseudogene TRBV3-2) to TRBJ2-5; maybe TRBD1 (6 bases). Germline V gene sequence: CDR1 LGHDT, CDR2 YNNKEL (reference sequence). Trimming shortened V by 5 bases and J by 2 bases, and 24 bases separated the two germline ends. The CDR3 covers 18 residues.

The CDR3 region is CASSIGRGGRGQFF. The DNA for the CDR3 is TGTGCCAGTAGTATAGGGAGGGGTGGCCGGGGGCAGTTCTTC. V usage is TRBV19 and J usage is TRBJ2-1, with a weak D call TRBD2 (6 bases). CDR1 LNHDA and CDR2 SQIVND come from the germline V gene (reference sequence). The length of the CDR3 is 14 residues. Trimming pared 1 base from V and 12 bases from J, leaving 16 bases between. Filled out from reference TRBV19 and TRBJ2-1, the complete variable domain reads DGGITQSPKYLFRKEGQNVTLSCEQNLNHDAMYWYRQDPGQGLRLIYYSQIVNDFQKGDIAEGYSVSREKKESFPLTVTSAQKNPTAFYLCASSIGRGGRGQFFGPGTRLTVL.

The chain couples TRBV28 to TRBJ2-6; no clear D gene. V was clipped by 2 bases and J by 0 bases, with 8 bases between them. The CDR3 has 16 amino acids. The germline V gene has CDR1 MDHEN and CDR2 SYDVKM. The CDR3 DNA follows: TGTGCCAGCAGTTTACTCAGAGGCTCTGGGGCCAACGTCCTGACTTTC. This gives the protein CASSLLRGSGANVLTF.

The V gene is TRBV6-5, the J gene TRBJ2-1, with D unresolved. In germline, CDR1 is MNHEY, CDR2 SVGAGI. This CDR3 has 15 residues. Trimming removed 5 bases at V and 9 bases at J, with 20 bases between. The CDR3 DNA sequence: TGTGCCAGCAGTAACCCGCACCTCCTGCCGGGTGAGCAGTTCTTC. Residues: CASSNPHLLPGEQFF.

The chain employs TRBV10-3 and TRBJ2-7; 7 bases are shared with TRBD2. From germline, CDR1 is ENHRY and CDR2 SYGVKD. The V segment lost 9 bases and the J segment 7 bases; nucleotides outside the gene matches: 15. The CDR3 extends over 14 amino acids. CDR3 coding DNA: TGTGCCATTGAAGAGCGGGGCGGGGCGGGTGAGCAGTACTTC. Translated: CAIEERGGAGEQYF.

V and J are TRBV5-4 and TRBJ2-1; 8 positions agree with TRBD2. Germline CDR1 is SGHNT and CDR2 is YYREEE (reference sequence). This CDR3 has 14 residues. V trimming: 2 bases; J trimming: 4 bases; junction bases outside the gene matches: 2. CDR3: CASSFSGNYNEQFF. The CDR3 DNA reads TGTGCCAGCAGCTTTAGCGGGAATTACAATGAGCAGTTCTTC.

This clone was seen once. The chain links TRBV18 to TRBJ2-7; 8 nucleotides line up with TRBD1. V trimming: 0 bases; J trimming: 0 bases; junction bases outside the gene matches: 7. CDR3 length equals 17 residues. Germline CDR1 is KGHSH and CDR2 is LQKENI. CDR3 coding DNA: TGTGCCAGCTCACCACCTACCGGGACAGGAATCTCCTACGAGCAGTACTTC. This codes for CASSPPTGTGISYEQYF.

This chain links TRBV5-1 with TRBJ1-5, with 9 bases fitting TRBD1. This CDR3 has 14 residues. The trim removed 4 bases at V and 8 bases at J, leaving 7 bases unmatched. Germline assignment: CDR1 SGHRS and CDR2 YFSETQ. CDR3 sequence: CASSPTGGGEPQHF. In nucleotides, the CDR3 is TGCGCCAGCAGCCCAACAGGGGGCGGTGAGCCCCAGCATTTT.

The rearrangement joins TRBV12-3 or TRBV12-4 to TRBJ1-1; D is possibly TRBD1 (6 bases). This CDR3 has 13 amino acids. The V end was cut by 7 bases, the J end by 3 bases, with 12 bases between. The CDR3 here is CASIGGAHTEAFF. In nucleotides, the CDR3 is TGTGCCAGCATTGGGGGGGCGCACACTGAAGCTTTCTTT.

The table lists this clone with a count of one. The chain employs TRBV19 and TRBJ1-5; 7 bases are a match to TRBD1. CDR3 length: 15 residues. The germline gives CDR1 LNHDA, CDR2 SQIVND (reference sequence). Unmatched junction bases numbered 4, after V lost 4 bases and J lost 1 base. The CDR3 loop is CASSRGGASNQPQHF. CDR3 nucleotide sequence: TGTGCCAGTAGTAGAGGGGGCGCGAGCAATCAGCCCCAGCATTTT. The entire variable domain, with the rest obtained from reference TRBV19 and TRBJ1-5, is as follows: DGGITQSPKYLFRKEGQNVTLSCEQNLNHDAMYWYRQDPGQGLRLIYYSQIVNDFQKGDIAEGYSVSREKKESFPLTVTSAQKNPTAFYLCASSRGGASNQPQHFGDGTRLSIL.

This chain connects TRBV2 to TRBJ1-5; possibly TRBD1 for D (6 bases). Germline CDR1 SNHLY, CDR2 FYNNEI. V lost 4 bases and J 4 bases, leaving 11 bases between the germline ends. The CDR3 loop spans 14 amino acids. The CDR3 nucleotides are TGTGCCAGCAGTGCCGTCGACAGGAATCAGCCCCAGCATTTT. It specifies CASSAVDRNQPQHF.

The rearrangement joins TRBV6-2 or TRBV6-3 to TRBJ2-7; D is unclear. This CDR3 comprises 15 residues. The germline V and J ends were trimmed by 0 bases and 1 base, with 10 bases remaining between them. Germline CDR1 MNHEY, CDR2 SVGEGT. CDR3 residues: CASSYSLLASYEQYF. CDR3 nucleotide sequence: TGTGCCAGCAGTTACTCGTTATTGGCATCCTACGAGCAGTACTTC.

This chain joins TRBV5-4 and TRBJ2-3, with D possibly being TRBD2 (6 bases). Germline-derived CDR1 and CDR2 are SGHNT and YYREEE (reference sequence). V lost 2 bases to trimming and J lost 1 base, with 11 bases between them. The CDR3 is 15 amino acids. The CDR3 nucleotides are TGTGCCAGCAGCTTTAGCGGAGCTCGCACAGATACGCAGTATTTT. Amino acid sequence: CASSFSGARTDTQYF.